Listed here are 23 T cell receptor beta chains from one sample, sequenced in a study of molecular identifiers for immune sequencing clone quantification (dated by TCRdb to between 2018 and 2020). Libraries were prepared through PCR. For sequencing, a NextSeq 500 was employed. Using fastp at Q25 and MiXCR, TCRdb reprocessed the public reads and kept productive beta chains. Each CDR3 protein gets just one entry, which takes the most common genes and DNA from the rows behind it. Here the sample has about half a million distinct CDR3 sequences; roughly 25% occur a single time. The top ten constitute 0.7% to 0.9% of the sample. Material for sequencing was naive CD8+ T cells from blood, with Jurkat cell RNA spiked in. The cell subset or site label on this specimen signifies: FACS-sorted CD8+CD4-CCR7+CD45RA+ naive T cells. These receptors were taken from a human donor in good health. Some libraries in this study had Jurkat cell RNA spiked in.

Note on this clonotype: Since a much larger clone is just one base distant, this may be a read error. This sequence joins TRBV12-3 or TRBV12-4 and TRBJ2-3, with D possibly matching TRBD1 (5 bases). The CDR3 spans 10 residues. In DNA form, the CDR3 reads TGTGCCATCCACACAGGTACGCAGTATTTT. Its translation is CAIHTGTQYF.

Notes on this clonotype: This clone may be a read error of a much larger clone one base away. This chain connects TRBV4-2 to TRBJ2-7, with TRBD1 matching over 9 bases. This CDR3 has 17 amino acids. CDR1 is LGHNA and CDR2 is YNFKEQ in the germline V gene. CDR3 DNA: TGTGCCAGCAGCCAAACATCCGGGACAGGGCCTGACTACGAGCGGTACTTC. Protein sequence: CASSQTSGTGPDYERYF.

The J gene is TRBJ2-7, the V gene TRBV6-2 or TRBV6-3; 7 nucleotides align to TRBD2. J was trimmed by 3 bases and V by 8 bases; bases with no gene match: 10. The CDR3 consists of 14 residues. The V gene's germline CDR1 is MNHEY and CDR2 SVGEGT. In nucleotides, the CDR3 is TGTGCCAGCGGCCAGAGCGGGACGCACTACGAGCAGTACTTC. Encoded protein: CASGQSGTHYEQYF.

The chain recombines TRBV12-5 with TRBJ2-1; TRBD2 agrees at 10 bases. Germline CDR1 reads LGHNT; CDR2 reads FRNRAP. V trimming: 3 bases; J trimming: 6 bases; junction bases outside the gene matches: 5. The CDR3 spans 15 residues. DNA of the CDR3: TGTGCTAGTGGTTTTGCACTAGCGGGGATCAATGAGCAGTTCTTC. It specifies CASGFALAGINEQFF. The full variable domain, in which reference TRBV12-5 and TRBJ2-1 provide the parts outside the CDR3, is DARVTQTPRHKVTEMGQEVTMRCQPILGHNTVFWYRQTMMQGLELLAYFRNRAPLDDSGMPKDRFSAEMPDATLATLKIQPSEPRDSAVYFCASGFALAGINEQFFGPGTRLTVL.

This clonotype was picked up a small number of times. V usage is TRBV24-1 and J usage is TRBJ2-7, with 9 bases lining up with TRBD1. V dropped 4 bases and J dropped 5; count of bases not matched to a gene: 11. This CDR3 is built from 16 residues. In germline, CDR1 is KGHDR, CDR2 SFDVKD. CDR3 sequence (DNA): TGTGCCACCAGTGACAAACTCGGGACAGGGCTCAACGAGCAGTACTTC. Protein product: CATSDKLGTGLNEQYF.

This clonotype has just a few counts. The rearrangement uses TRBV7-9 and TRBJ2-7; maybe TRBD1 (5 bases). The CDR3 contains 17 residues. Germline V CDR1 and CDR2: SEHNR, FQNEAQ (reference sequence). V lost 0 bases and J lost 2, with 17 bases in between. As DNA, the CDR3 is TGTGCCAGCAGCTTAGCGATAAGAGAGACAGTCACCTACGAGCAGTACTTC. Its translation is CASSLAIRETVTYEQYF.

This clonotype was recorded a few times. The rearrangement joins TRBV5-4 to TRBJ1-4; D gene unclear. Germline CDR1 and CDR2: SGHNT and YYREEE (reference sequence). V dropped 0 bases and J dropped 7 bases, with 7 bases sitting between them. The length of the CDR3 is 13 residues. For the CDR3, the DNA is TGTGCCAGCAGCTTGGCAGATAGTGAAAAACTGTTTTTT. It is translated as CASSLADSEKLFF.

Of note for this clonotype: This clone may be a read error of a much larger clone one base away. The rearrangement joins TRBV14 to TRBJ2-3; 7 bases align to TRBD2. This CDR3 is built from 18 residues. From germline, CDR1 is SGHDN and CDR2 FVKESK. V dropped 1 base and J dropped 5; count of bases not matched to a gene: 15. CDR3 sequence reads: CASSQGGVIIGGGDTQYF. The CDR3 bases are TGTGCCAGCAGCCAAGGAGGGGTGATTATTGGCGGGGGAGATACGCAGTATTTT.

A note on this clonotype: A much larger clone lies a single base off, so this may be a read error. This chain links TRBV2 with TRBJ2-3; no firm D call. The better agreement between TRBJ1-5 and the DNA end casts doubt on the J call. Per germline, CDR1 SNHLY and CDR2 FYNNEI. The CDR3 length is 13 residues. The CDR3 DNA reads as TGTGCCAGAGCTAGAAGTTTTACAGATACGCAGCATTTT. The encoded protein is CARARSFTDTQHF.

Only a few counts were recorded for this clonotype. The V call is TRBV11-3, the J call TRBJ2-1; weak D call: TRBD1 (5 bases). CDR1 and CDR2 (germline): SGHNT, YENEEA. The length of the CDR3 is 17 residues. V lost 1 base, J lost 2 bases, and 15 bases lay in between. CDR3 in amino acids: CASSLGVRSGPYNEQFF. CDR3 bases: TGTGCCAGCAGCTTAGGAGTCCGGTCAGGGCCCTACAATGAGCAGTTCTTC.

This chain joins TRBV20-1 and TRBJ1-3; D call uncertain. This CDR3 has 16 amino acids. V was clipped by 1 base and J by 0 bases, with 13 bases between them. Germline V gene sequence: CDR1 DFQATT, CDR2 SNEGSKA (reference sequence). Here the CDR3 DNA reads TGCAGTGCTAGAGTTAACGGGTTTTCCTCTGGAAACACCATATATTTT. This codes for CSARVNGFSSGNTIYF.

As to this clonotype: A much larger clone differs from this one at a single base, so this may be a read error. The J gene is TRBJ2-7, the V gene TRBV27; 7 nucleotides agree with TRBD1. Germline trimming cut 6 bases from V and 5 bases from J; bases unmatched to any gene: 7. Per the germline V gene, CDR1 is MNHEY and CDR2 is SMNVEV (reference sequence). The CDR3 sequence is 13 residues long. The CDR3, as DNA: TGTGCCAGCAGCTCGACAGGGACGAACGAGCAGTACTTC. It yields the protein CASSSTGTNEQYF.

In this sample, this clonotype turned up many times. The chain is built from TRBV6-5 and TRBJ2-7; TRBD2 matches at 7 bases. Losses at the gene ends were 0 bases for V and 5 bases for J; bases not matched to a gene: 4. CDR3 length: 14 amino acids. The germline V gene has CDR1 MNHEY and CDR2 SVGAGI. The CDR3 region is CASSYSLGGDEQYF. The CDR3 nucleotides read TGTGCCAGCAGTTACTCGCTGGGAGGGGACGAGCAGTACTTC.

This clonotype was recorded at least ten times. The chain combines TRBV19 with TRBJ2-4, with D uncertain. V lost 0 bases to trimming and J lost 6 bases, with 6 bases between them. The germline gives CDR1 LNHDA, CDR2 SQIVND (reference sequence). The length of the CDR3 is 13 residues. CDR3 in amino acids: CASSIDLVNIQYF. In DNA form, the CDR3 reads TGTGCCAGTAGTATAGATCTCGTAAACATTCAGTACTTC.

The genes are TRBV6-5 and TRBJ2-3; 15 positions match TRBD2. The CDR3 has 17 amino acids. Germline V CDR1 and CDR2: MNHEY, SVGAGI. V gave up 10 bases and J gave up 1 base; unmatched junction bases: 9. This CDR3 reads CANRGLAGGKGTDTQYF. Written as DNA, the CDR3 is TGTGCCAATCGTGGACTAGCGGGGGGGAAGGGCACAGATACGCAGTATTTT.

About this clonotype itself: A read error is possible here, since a much larger clone lies one base away. CDR3 sequence: CASSIVGGEAFF. The CDR3 DNA is TGTGCCAGCAGCATAGTGGGCGGTGAAGCTTTCTTT. The chain has TRBV7-2 and TRBJ1-1; the D is unclear. The germline V and J ends were trimmed by 5 bases and 7 bases, with 11 bases remaining between them. Germline loops: CDR1 SGHTA, CDR2 FQGNSA. This CDR3 has 12 amino acids. The full variable domain, rest sourced from reference TRBV7-2 and TRBJ1-1, is GAGVSQSPSNKVTEKGKDVELRCDPISGHTALYWYRQSLGQGLEFLIYFQGNSAPDKSGLPSDRFSAERTGGSVSTLTIQRTQQEDSAVYLCASSIVGGEAFFGQGTRLTVV.

The CDR3 DNA reads TGTGCCAGCAGCCCCCGGTCGTTCAGTGGAGCCACTGAAGCTTTCTTT. This gives the protein CASSPRSFSGATEAFF. V usage is TRBV28 and J usage is TRBJ1-1; the D is unclear. V gave up 6 bases and J gave up 4 bases, with 21 bases separating them. Germline loops: CDR1 MDHEN, CDR2 SYDVKM. There are 16 residues in the CDR3.

In this sample, this clonotype turned up many times. The chain has TRBV28 and TRBJ1-5; D not certain. Germline CDR1 and CDR2: MDHEN and SYDVKM. V was cut by 3 bases and J by 9 bases, with 6 bases left in between. The CDR3 contains 11 residues. The CDR3 is CASSFPGPQHF. CDR3 coding DNA: TGTGCCAGCAGTTTTCCGGGGCCCCAGCATTTT.

This clonotype has just a few counts. The chain couples TRBV30 to TRBJ2-4; 7 bases are shared with TRBD1. V trimming: 7 bases; J trimming: 0 bases; junction bases outside the gene matches: 9. The CDR3 sequence is 15 residues long. The V gene's germline CDR1 is GTSNPN and CDR2 SVGIG (reference sequence). The DNA of the CDR3 is TGTGCCTACCGGGACAGCTTTCTAGCCAAAAACATTCAGTACTTC. It translates to CAYRDSFLAKNIQYF.

This clonotype occurred many times. V is TRBV28 and J is TRBJ2-7; TRBD1 agrees at 7 bases. Per germline, CDR1 MDHEN and CDR2 SYDVKM. This CDR3 spans 15 amino acids. J lost 2 bases, V lost 5 bases, and 9 bases had no gene match. CDR3 DNA sequence: TGTGCCAGCAGTCCCTACGACAGGGCAGCCTACGAGCAGTACTTC. This gives the protein CASSPYDRAAYEQYF.

This chain connects TRBV12-3 or TRBV12-4 to TRBJ2-5; a weak D match, TRBD1 (6 bases). Trimming stripped 3 bases from V and 3 bases from J, with 11 bases between. The CDR3 sequence is 14 residues long. CDR3 bases: TGTGCCAGCAGTTTGGGGGACAAAGAAGAGACCCAGTACTTC. Translating it yields CASSLGDKEETQYF.

The rearrangement links TRBV5-5 to TRBJ2-3, with TRBD1 matching 8 bases. CDR1 SGHKS and CDR2 YYEKEE come from the germline V gene (reference sequence). Trimming took 0 bases from V and 3 from J; bases not matched to a gene: 9. The CDR3 contains 17 residues. The CDR3 reads CASSLEGAGGFTDTQYF. The CDR3 coding sequence is TGTGCCAGCAGCTTGGAGGGGGCAGGGGGCTTTACAGATACGCAGTATTTT.

Turning to this clonotype: Sequence at one end of the junction differs from germline and may be a read error. The rearrangement uses TRBV6-5 and TRBJ1-2; D unclear. CDR1 is MNHEY and CDR2 is SVGAGI in the germline V gene. This CDR3 has 13 residues. CDR3 bases: TGTGCCGGCGCCCCTGCCGCAGCATATGACTACACCTTC. Protein sequence: CAGAPAAAYDYTF.